The entry below describes one TCR beta chain. Germline values: CDR1 MNHEY, CDR2 SMNVEV (reference sequence). Trimming removed 5 bases from V and 8 bases from J; junction bases left unmatched: 10. The CDR3 is 14 amino acids. These data belong to a study of blood T cells in healthy people across ages. Individuals who donated were healthy Caucasians from Russia aged roughly 6 to 100. The second PCR ran about 6 to 11 cycles with a sample-barcoded 5' primer and J-beta primers. TCRdb reprocessed the 5' RACE reads with MiXCR, giving one entry per CDR3 protein. The data show more than 450,000 distinct CDR3 sequences, about 29% seen once. This sample was also put to use in a study of T cells of mothers and their children.

The V gene is TRBV27, the J gene TRBJ1-2, with 8 bases lining up with TRBD1. Material for sequencing was blood. This receptor was taken from a boy between 2 and 10 years old in good health. The CDR3 is CASSPVGQAGGYTF. As DNA, the CDR3 is TGTGCCAGCAGTCCCGTGGGACAGGCTGGGGGCTACACCTTC.